The sample holds a few counts of the clone carrying this T cell receptor (beta chain). What it binds is not known. This record comes from a study of beta chain features in type 1 diabetes. General study results and limits: Moderate but significant shortening of TCRB CDR3s was recorded in all four CD4+ subsets from Type 1 diabetes patients.

All of the isolated RNA was reverse transcribed, so expressed TCRB transcripts were sequenced. Repertoires were generated with immunoSEQ multiplex PCR, while TCRdb's copy carries only in-frame clones and drops some. The data contain some 250,000 clones, under 13% of them singletons. The V end was cut by 1 base, the J end by 12 bases, with 16 bases between. CDR1 is SGHAT, CDR2 FQNNGV, per germline. This CDR3 region has 15 residues. The sequence was obtained from a man younger than 40 with type 1 diabetes. The sample consisted of naive CD4+ T cells from blood. The gene calls are TRBV11-2 and TRBJ1-6; D gene ambiguous. CDR3: CASSLALRSGQPLHF. DNA for the CDR3: TGTGCCAGCAGCTTAGCCCTAAGGTCAGGCCAACCCCTCCACTTT.